The clone carrying this TCR beta chain was counted only a few times. No antigen is known for it. The sample is drawn from a study of shared clonotypes between healthy human individuals. Broader study findings: Naive subsets usually exceeded memory subsets in estimated richness.

The protocol was immunoSEQ multiplex PCR, while the TCRdb copy is restricted to in-frame clones and leaves out a portion. The data show roughly 1,000,000 clones, about four fifths seen once. The study enrolled healthy HIV-negative adults without recent acute infections or vaccinations as donors. CD45RA-negative memory and CD45RA+ naive subsets were split from the CD4+ cells. The CDR3 covers 12 residues. The germline V and J ends were trimmed by 5 bases and 5 bases, with 9 bases remaining between them. CDR1 is SEHNR, CDR2 FQNEAQ, per germline (reference sequence). The chain combines TRBV7-9 with TRBJ1-1; D might be TRBD1 (5 bases). The material sequenced was memory CD4+ T cells from PBMCs. Subset: CD45RA-negative fraction. This receptor was obtained from a man between 18 and 35 years old in good health. Some clones in this sample may be carry-over from other donors' samples. The CDR3 reads CASSRDVTEAFF. The DNA of the CDR3 is TGTGCCAGCAGCCGGGACGTTACTGAAGCTTTCTTT.